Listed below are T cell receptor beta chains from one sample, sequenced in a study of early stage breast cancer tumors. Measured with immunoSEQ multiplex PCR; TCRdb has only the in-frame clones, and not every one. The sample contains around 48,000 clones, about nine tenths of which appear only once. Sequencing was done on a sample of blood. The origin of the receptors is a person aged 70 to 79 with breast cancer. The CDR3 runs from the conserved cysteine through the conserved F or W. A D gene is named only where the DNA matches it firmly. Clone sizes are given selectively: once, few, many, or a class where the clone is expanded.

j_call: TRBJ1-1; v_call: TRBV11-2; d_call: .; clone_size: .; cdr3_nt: TGTGCCAGCAGCTTATGGCGGGGGGATGGGAAGTCCACTGAAGCTTTCTTT; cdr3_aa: CASSLWRGDGKSTEAFF
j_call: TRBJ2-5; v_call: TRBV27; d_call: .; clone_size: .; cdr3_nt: TGTGCCACCCATGGCAGCGGAGAGACCCAGTACTTC; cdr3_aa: CATHGSGETQYF
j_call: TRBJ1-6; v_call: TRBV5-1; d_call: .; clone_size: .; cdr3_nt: TGCGCCAGCAGCGGGGGGTCCTATAATTCACCCCTCCACTTT; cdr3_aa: CASSGGSYNSPLHF
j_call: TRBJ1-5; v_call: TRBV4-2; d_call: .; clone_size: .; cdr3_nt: TGTGCCAGCAGTCTCGGGGGACATCAGCCCCAGCATTTT; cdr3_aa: CASSLGGHQPQHF
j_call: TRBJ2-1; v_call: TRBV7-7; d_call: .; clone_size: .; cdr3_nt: TGTGCCAGCAGCTTAGCGGGGGGAGCTGAGCAGTTCTTC; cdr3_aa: CASSLAGGAEQFF
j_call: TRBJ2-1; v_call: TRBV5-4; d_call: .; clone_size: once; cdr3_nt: TGTGCCAGCAGCTTGGGGCGGGGTTTTGCGTATGAGCAGTTCTTC; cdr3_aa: CASSLGRGFAYEQFF
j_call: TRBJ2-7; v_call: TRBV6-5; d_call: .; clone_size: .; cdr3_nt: TGTGCCAGCAGCCCCGTAGGAGGAGAGCAGTACTTC; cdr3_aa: CASSPVGGEQYF
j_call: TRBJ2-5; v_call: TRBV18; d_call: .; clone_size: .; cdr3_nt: TGTGCCAGCTCTTCAAGCCCAGAGACCCAGTACTTC; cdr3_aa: CASSSSPETQYF
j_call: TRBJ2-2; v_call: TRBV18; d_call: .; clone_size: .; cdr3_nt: TGTGCCAGCTCACCAAATCCTCAGACAGCGTCCGGGGAGCTGTTTTTT; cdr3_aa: CASSPNPQTASGELFF
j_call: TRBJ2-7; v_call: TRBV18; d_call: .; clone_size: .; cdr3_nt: TGTGCCAGCTCACCTAGCTCCTACGAGCAGTACTTC; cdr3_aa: CASSPSSYEQYF
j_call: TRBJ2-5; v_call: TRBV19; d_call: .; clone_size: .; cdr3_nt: TGTGCCAGTAGTATAGTAGCCCGCGAGACCCAGTACTTC; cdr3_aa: CASSIVARETQYF
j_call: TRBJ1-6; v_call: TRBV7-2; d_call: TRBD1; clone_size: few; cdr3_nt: TGTGCCAGCAGCTTAGGAGGCAGGGGGAATTCACCCCTCCACTTT; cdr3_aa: CASSLGGRGNSPLHF
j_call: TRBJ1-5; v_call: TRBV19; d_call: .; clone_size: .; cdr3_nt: TGTGCCAGTAGGGAGGGACCAGGAAGCAATCAGCCCCAGCATTTT; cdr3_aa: CASREGPGSNQPQHF
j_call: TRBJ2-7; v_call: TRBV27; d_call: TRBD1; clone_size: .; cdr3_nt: TGTGCCAGCAGTCCTCACAGGGGGCCCTACGAGCAGTACTTC; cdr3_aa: CASSPHRGPYEQYF
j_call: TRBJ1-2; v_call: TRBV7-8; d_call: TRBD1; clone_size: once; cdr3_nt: TGTGCCAGCAGCTTACGGACAGGGATTCGATGGGGCTACACCTTC; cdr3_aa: CASSLRTGIRWGYTF
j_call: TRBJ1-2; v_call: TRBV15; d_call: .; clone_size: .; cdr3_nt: TGTGCCACCAGCAGTCAGGGAATCATGGGCTATGGCTACACCTTC; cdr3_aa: CATSSQGIMGYGYTF
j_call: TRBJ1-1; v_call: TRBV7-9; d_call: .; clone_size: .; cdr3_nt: TGTGCCAGCAGCTCCGGGCTGGGGGCAAGTTTCTTT; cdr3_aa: CASSSGLGASFF
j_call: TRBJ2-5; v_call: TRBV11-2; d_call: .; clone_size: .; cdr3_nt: TGTGCCAGCAGCCCGGTGAGGGGGGAGACCCAGTACTTC; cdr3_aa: CASSPVRGETQYF
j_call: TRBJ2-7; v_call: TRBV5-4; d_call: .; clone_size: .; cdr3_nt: TGTGCCAGCAGCTTCCAGGGTTCCCCCACCTACGAGCAGTACTTC; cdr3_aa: CASSFQGSPTYEQYF
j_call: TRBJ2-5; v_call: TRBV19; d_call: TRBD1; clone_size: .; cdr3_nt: TGTGCCAGTAGTATTCGATGGGACAGGGTTATGGCCCAGTACTTC; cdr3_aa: CASSIRWDRVMAQYF
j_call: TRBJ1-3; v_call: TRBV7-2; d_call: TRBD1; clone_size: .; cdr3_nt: TGTGCCAGCAGCCCGCAGGGGGCGCGAGGAAACACCATATATTTT; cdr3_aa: CASSPQGARGNTIYF
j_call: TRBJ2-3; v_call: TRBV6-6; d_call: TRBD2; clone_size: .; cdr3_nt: TGTGCCAGCGGCCTAGCGGGAAGCACAGATACGCAGTATTTT; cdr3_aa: CASGLAGSTDTQYF